What follows is one T cell receptor (beta chain) and its context. Method: immunoSEQ multiplex PCR; TCRdb's copy keeps in-frame clones and lacks some. The repertoire has some 30,000 clones, around 82% of them found once; the top ten carry 20% to 25%. The entry originates in a study of OX40 agonist ivuxolimab in advanced cancers. CDR1 and CDR2 from the germline V gene are SGHRS and YFSETQ. The V end was cut by 0 bases, the J end by 3 bases, with 14 bases between. The CDR3 sequence is 16 residues long. The clonotype comes from an adult with an advanced solid tumor such as melanoma, head and neck, liver or kidney cancer. The chain combines TRBV5-1 with TRBJ2-3, with D possibly called TRBD1 or TRBD2 (6 bases each). Material: CD4+ or CD8+ T cells sorted from blood, obtained in a trial of the OX40 agonist ivuxolimab. The chain's CDR3 is CASSLEEGGWTDTQYF. The CDR3 DNA is TGCGCCAGCAGCTTGGAGGAGGGGGGCTGGACAGATACGCAGTATTTT.